This TCR beta chain comes out of a study of beta chain features in type 1 diabetes. Regarding the study as a whole: Short templates might get an advantage during PCR, and this would be equal in patients and controls. The study found moderately but significantly shorter TCRB CDR3s in all four CD4+ subsets of Type 1 diabetes patients.

Germline CDR1 is SNHLY and CDR2 is FYNNEI. The junction had 5 bases not matched to a gene; V was cut back by 3 bases and J by 5 bases. This CDR3 has 14 residues. As to this clone: Its specificity is unknown.

Sequencing targeted expressed TCRB transcripts, as all isolated RNA had been reverse transcribed. Using immunoSEQ multiplex PCR, the repertoire was profiled, and TCRdb retains in-frame clones only, with some absent. This sample has around 240,000 clones, with roughly 17% found just once. Each donor gave one heparinised blood draw averaging about 110 mL. The receptor was derived from a man in his thirties or forties with type 1 diabetes. The J gene is TRBJ2-3, the V gene TRBV2, with 7 bases matching TRBD2. Source material: naive CD4+ T cells from blood. CDR3 nucleotide sequence: TGTGCCAGCAGTGAGGACGGGGGGAAAGATACGCAGTATTTT. This codes for CASSEDGGKDTQYF.